This entry features one T cell receptor beta chain sequence. The data stem from a study of blood T cells in healthy people across ages. The CDR3 has 16 residues. V lost 1 base and J lost 7; bases outside the gene matches: 11. Germline CDR1 and CDR2: SGHAT and FQNNGV. A second PCR, run for about 7 to 11 cycles, used a sample-barcoded 5' primer plus a J-beta primer mix. CDR3-containing paired-end reads numbering at least 2.5 million came from each sample. TCRdb itself ran the 5' RACE reads through MiXCR, one entry per CDR3 protein. The sample has about 1.8 million distinct CDR3 sequences, around half seen once.

The rearrangement uses TRBV11-2 and TRBJ1-2, with 8 bases aligning to TRBD1. The sequenced sample consisted of blood. The receptor comes from a woman in her 40s in good health. CDR3: CASSLAPFQGARGYTF. CDR3 DNA: TGTGCCAGCAGCTTAGCCCCTTTTCAGGGGGCTCGTGGCTACACCTTC.